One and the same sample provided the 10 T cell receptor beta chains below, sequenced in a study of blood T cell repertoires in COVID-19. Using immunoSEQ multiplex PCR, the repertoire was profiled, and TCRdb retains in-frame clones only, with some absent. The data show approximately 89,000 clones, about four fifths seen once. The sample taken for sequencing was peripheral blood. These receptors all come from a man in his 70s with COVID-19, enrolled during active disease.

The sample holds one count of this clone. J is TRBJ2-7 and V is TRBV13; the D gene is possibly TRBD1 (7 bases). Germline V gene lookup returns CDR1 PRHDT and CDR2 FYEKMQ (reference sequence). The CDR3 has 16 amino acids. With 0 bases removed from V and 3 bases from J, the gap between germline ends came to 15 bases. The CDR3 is CASSLGRGTARYEQYF. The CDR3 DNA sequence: TGTGCCAGCAGCTTAGGCCGCGGGACAGCACGCTACGAGCAGTACTTC.

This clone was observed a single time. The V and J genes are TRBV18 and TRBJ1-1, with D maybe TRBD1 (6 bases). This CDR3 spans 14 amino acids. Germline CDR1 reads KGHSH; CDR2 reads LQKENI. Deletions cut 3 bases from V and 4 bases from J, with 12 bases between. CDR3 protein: CASSPLGAGTEAFF. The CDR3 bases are TGTGCCAGCTCACCTCTGGGGGCCGGCACTGAAGCTTTCTTT.

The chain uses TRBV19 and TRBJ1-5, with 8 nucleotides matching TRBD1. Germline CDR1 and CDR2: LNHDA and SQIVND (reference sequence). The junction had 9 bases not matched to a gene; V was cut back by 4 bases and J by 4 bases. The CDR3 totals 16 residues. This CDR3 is CASSKPGTGGNQPQHF. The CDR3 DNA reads TGTGCCAGTAGTAAACCCGGGACAGGTGGAAATCAGCCCCAGCATTTT.

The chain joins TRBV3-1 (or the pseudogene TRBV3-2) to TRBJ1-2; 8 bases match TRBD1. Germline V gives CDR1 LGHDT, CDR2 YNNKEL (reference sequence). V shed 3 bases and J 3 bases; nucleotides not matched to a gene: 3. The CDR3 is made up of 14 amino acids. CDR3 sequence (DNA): TGTGCCAGCAGCCAGATGGACAGGGACTATGGCTACACCTTC. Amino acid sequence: CASSQMDRDYGYTF.

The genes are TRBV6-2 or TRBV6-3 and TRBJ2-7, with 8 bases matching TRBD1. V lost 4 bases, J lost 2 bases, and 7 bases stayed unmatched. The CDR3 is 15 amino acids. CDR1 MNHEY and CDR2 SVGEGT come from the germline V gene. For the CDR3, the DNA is TGTGCCAGCAGTTTATTTTTGACAGGGGCCTACGAGCAGTACTTC. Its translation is CASSLFLTGAYEQYF.

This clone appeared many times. CDR3 residues: CSGQGHYEQYF. CDR3 sequence (DNA): TGCAGCGGACAGGGGCATTACGAGCAGTACTTC. The chain has TRBV29-1 and TRBJ2-7, with TRBD1 identical over 8 bases. Germline V CDR1 and CDR2: SQVTM, ANQGSEA. This CDR3 comprises 11 residues. V shed 7 bases and J 4 bases; nucleotides not matched to a gene: 3.

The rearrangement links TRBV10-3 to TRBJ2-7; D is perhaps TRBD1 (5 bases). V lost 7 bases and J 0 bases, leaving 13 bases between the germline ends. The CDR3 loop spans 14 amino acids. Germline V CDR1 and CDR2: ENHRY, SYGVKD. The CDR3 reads CAINGQGISYEQYF. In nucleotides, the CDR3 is TGTGCCATCAATGGTCAGGGAATCTCCTACGAGCAGTACTTC.

The DNA of the CDR3 is TGTGCCAGCAGCTTAAATCGACAGGGCAGGGAAAAACTGTTTTTT. As protein: CASSLNRQGREKLFF. The chain combines TRBV11-2 with TRBJ1-4; 7 positions match TRBD1. Per the germline V gene, CDR1 is SGHAT and CDR2 is FQNNGV. V was clipped by 2 bases and J by 8 bases; unmatched bases: 8. This CDR3 contains 15 residues.

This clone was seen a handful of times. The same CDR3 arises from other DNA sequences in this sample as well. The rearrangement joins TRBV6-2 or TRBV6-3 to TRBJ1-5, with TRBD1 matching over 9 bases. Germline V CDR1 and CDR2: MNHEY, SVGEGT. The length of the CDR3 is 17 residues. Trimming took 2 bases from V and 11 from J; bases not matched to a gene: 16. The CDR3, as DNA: TGTGCCAGCAGTTACGGCCCCGGGACAGGGAATTTTGCAGCCCAGCATTTT. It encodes CASSYGPGTGNFAAQHF.

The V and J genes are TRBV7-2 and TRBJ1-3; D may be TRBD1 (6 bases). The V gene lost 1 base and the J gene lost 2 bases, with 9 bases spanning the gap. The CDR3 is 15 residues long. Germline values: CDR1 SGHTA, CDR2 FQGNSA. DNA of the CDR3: TGTGCCAGCAGCTTAGATCACAGGGCTGGAAACACCATATATTTT. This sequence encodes CASSLDHRAGNTIYF.